This is a list of T cell receptor beta chains from one sample in a study of blood T cell repertoires in COVID-19. Repertoires were generated with immunoSEQ multiplex PCR, while TCRdb's copy carries only in-frame clones and drops some. The table shows roughly 140,000 clones, with 85% to 90% occurring only once. Sequencing was performed on PBMCs or T cells enriched from blood (not recorded which). Every receptor here comes from a man aged 55 to 70 who had recovered from COVID-19. Each CDR3 is given with its conserved first and last residue. The D gene is left open where the match is weak. Where a row states a size, it is once, few, many or the class of an expanded clone; other rows omit it.

j_gene | d_gene | v_gene | len | abundance | CDR3aa | CDR3nt
TRBJ2-7 | - | TRBV6-2/TRBV6-3 | 13 | - | CASSYGGLQEQYF | TGTGCCAGCAGTTACGGCGGCCTTCAGGAGCAGTACTTC
TRBJ2-7 | - | TRBV5-3 | 14 | - | CARSLDDRLYEQYF | TGTGCCAGAAGCTTGGACGACAGGCTCTACGAGCAGTACTTC
TRBJ2-1 | TRBD2 | TRBV5-4 | 14 | - | CASSTGTSYNEQFF | TGTGCCAGCAGCACCGGGACTAGCTACAATGAGCAGTTCTTC
TRBJ2-7 | TRBD1 | TRBV11-3 | 13 | - | CASSLTRGYEQYF | TGTGCCAGCAGCTTGACCAGGGGGTACGAGCAGTACTTC
TRBJ2-7 | TRBD2 | TRBV5-1 | 14 | - | CASSLGGSSYEQYF | TGCGCCAGCAGCTTGGGCGGGAGTAGTTACGAGCAGTACTTC
TRBJ1-1 | - | TRBV6-5 | 15 | - | CASTSRGPRNTEAFF | TGTGCCAGCACCTCGCGAGGGCCCAGAAACACTGAAGCTTTCTTT
TRBJ1-1 | - | TRBV15 | 15 | - | CATSRDRGRDSEAFF | TGTGCCACCAGCAGAGATCGTGGCAGGGATTCTGAAGCTTTCTTT
TRBJ2-2 | TRBD1 | TRBV7-8 | 15 | - | CASSSGQGDTGELFF | TGTGCCAGCAGCTCAGGACAGGGGGACACCGGGGAGCTGTTTTTT
TRBJ2-1 | TRBD1 | TRBV5-4 | 16 | few | CASGKGLDRGSNEQFF | TGTGCCAGCGGGAAAGGGCTGGACAGGGGGAGCAATGAGCAGTTCTTC
TRBJ1-5 | - | TRBV12-3/TRBV12-4 | 12 | - | CASSNQDQPQHF | TGTGCCAGCAGTAACCAGGATCAGCCCCAGCATTTT
TRBJ1-5 | - | TRBV28 | 12 | - | CASSSLMQPQHF | TGTGCCAGCAGTTCCCTTATGCAGCCCCAGCATTTT
TRBJ2-2 | TRBD2 | TRBV12-5 | 16 | - | CASGRSLAGVTGELFF | TGTGCTAGTGGCCGATCACTAGCGGGAGTAACCGGGGAGCTGTTTTTT
TRBJ2-7 | - | TRBV7-5 | 14 | - | CVRSPPGQSYEQYF | TGTGTCAGAAGTCCGCCGGGACAGTCCTACGAGCAGTACTTC
TRBJ2-7 | TRBD2 | TRBV9 | 15 | - | CASSLGLADSYEQYF | TGTGCCAGCAGCCTAGGACTAGCGGACTCCTACGAGCAGTACTTC
TRBJ1-2 | TRBD1 | TRBV12-3/TRBV12-4 | 13 | - | CASSKGQGGGYTF | TGTGCCAGCAGTAAGGGACAGGGTGGGGGCTACACCTTC
TRBJ2-7 | TRBD2 | TRBV18 | 15 | - | CASSPTSGRTYEQYF | TGTGCCAGCTCACCGACTAGCGGGAGAACCTACGAGCAGTACTTC
TRBJ1-6 | - | TRBV11-2 | 14 | - | CASSLGQGGSPLHF | TGTGCCAGCAGCTTAGGTCAGGGCGGATCACCCCTCCACTTT
TRBJ2-1 | - | TRBV18 | 13 | few | CASSPLGANEQFF | TGTGCCAGCTCACCATTGGGCGCCAATGAGCAGTTCTTC
TRBJ2-7 | TRBD2 | TRBV5-4 | 16 | - | CASSHQASGSSYEQYF | TGTGCCAGCAGCCACCAGGCTAGCGGGAGCTCCTACGAGCAGTACTTC
TRBJ2-2 | TRBD1 | TRBV9 | 15 | - | CASSTRQGGTGELFF | TGTGCCAGCAGCACGCGACAGGGGGGCACCGGGGAGCTGTTTTTT
TRBJ2-7 | - | TRBV5-5 | 15 | - | CASSPRYRTGDEQYF | TGTGCCAGCAGCCCGCGATACCGGACGGGGGACGAGCAGTACTTC
TRBJ2-1 | TRBD1 | TRBV5-1 | 15 | - | CASSPAGTGGSEQFF | TGCGCCAGCAGTCCTGCCGGGACAGGGGGATCTGAGCAGTTCTTC
TRBJ1-5 | - | TRBV2 | 14 | - | CASSRDGGLEPQHF | TGTGCCAGCAGTAGGGACGGGGGGTTGGAGCCCCAGCATTTT
TRBJ2-1 | TRBD1 | TRBV5-4 | 13 | - | CASSRDRGNEQFF | TGTGCCAGCAGCCGAGACAGGGGTAATGAGCAGTTCTTC
TRBJ1-5 | - | TRBV28 | 14 | - | CASSPGTYNQPQHF | TGTGCCAGCAGTCCCGGGACTTACAATCAGCCCCAGCATTTT
TRBJ2-1 | - | TRBV12-3/TRBV12-4 | 13 | - | CASSLGLPNEQFF | TGTGCCAGCAGTTTGGGGCTCCCCAATGAGCAGTTCTTC
TRBJ2-7 | TRBD2 | TRBV18 | 15 | - | CASSPPGSGGNEQYF | TGTGCCAGCTCACCACCGGGTAGCGGGGGCAACGAGCAGTACTTC
TRBJ2-1 | TRBD2 | TRBV5-4 | 14 | - | CGSGGDLFYNEQFF | TGTGGAAGCGGGGGGGACCTTTTCTACAATGAGCAGTTCTTC
TRBJ2-6 | - | TRBV28 | 14 | - | CASSFLSGANVLTF | TGTGCCAGCAGTTTCCTGTCTGGGGCCAACGTCCTGACTTTC
TRBJ2-7 | - | TRBV20-1 | 13 | - | CSASSSGSYEQYF | TGCAGTGCTAGTTCATCTGGCAGCTACGAGCAGTACTTC
TRBJ1-2 | - | TRBV20-1 | 11 | - | CSAGIGQPYTF | TGCAGTGCTGGAATTGGACAGCCCTACACCTTC
TRBJ1-1 | TRBD1 | TRBV2 | 12 | - | CASSRQGAEAFF | TGTGCCAGCAGCCGACAGGGGGCTGAAGCTTTCTTT
TRBJ1-5 | - | TRBV19 | 14 | - | CASSIIQRNQPQHF | TGTGCCAGTAGTATAATACAGCGGAATCAGCCCCAGCATTTT
TRBJ2-2 | TRBD2 | TRBV18 | 17 | - | CASSPPSLAVNTGELFF | TGTGCCAGCTCACCACCGTCCCTAGCGGTGAACACCGGGGAGCTGTTTTTT
TRBJ2-1 | TRBD1 | TRBV9 | 15 | once | CASSVRDRVINEQFF | TGTGCCAGCAGCGTCCGGGACAGGGTAATCAATGAGCAGTTCTTC
TRBJ2-4 | TRBD1 | TRBV3-1/TRBV3-2 | 16 | - | CASSQRGQVAKNIQYF | TGTGCCAGCAGCCAAAGAGGACAGGTAGCCAAAAACATTCAGTACTTC
TRBJ2-3 | TRBD2 | TRBV6-5 | 13 | - | CASSYGRGDTQYF | TGTGCCAGCAGTTATGGGAGGGGTGATACGCAGTATTTT
TRBJ2-7 | TRBD1 | TRBV10-1 | 12 | - | CANYRGQRFRYF | TGCGCCAATTACAGGGGGCAGCGTTTTCGGTACTTC
TRBJ1-2 | - | TRBV6-5 | 13 | few | CASSPHNLGGYTF | TGTGCCAGCAGTCCCCACAACCTAGGCGGCTACACCTTC
TRBJ2-7 | TRBD2 | TRBV27 | 17 | - | CASSVRTSGGHGDEQYF | TGTGCCAGCAGTGTGAGGACTAGCGGGGGCCACGGGGACGAGCAGTACTTC
TRBJ1-1 | - | TRBV5-4 | 14 | - | CASSLAAGMDEAFF | TGTGCCAGCAGCTTGGCCGCAGGGATGGATGAAGCTTTCTTT
TRBJ1-1 | - | TRBV7-6 | 12 | - | CASSSGGAEAFF | TGTGCCAGCAGCTCGGGGGGTGCTGAAGCTTTCTTT
TRBJ2-1 | TRBD2 | TRBV9 | 19 | - | CASSVVSGGLAGEYNEQFF | TGTGCCAGCAGCGTAGTGTCTGGGGGACTAGCGGGGGAATACAATGAGCAGTTCTTC
TRBJ1-5 | - | TRBV7-8 | 16 | - | CASSPMGGATNQPQHF | TGTGCCAGCAGCCCTATGGGAGGGGCCACTAATCAGCCCCAGCATTTT
TRBJ2-2 | - | TRBV9 | 15 | - | CASSVAPTEGGELFF | TGTGCCAGCAGCGTAGCCCCCACTGAGGGCGGGGAGCTGTTTTTT
TRBJ1-5 | - | TRBV5-1 | 15 | - | CASSTFGGDGQPQHF | TGCGCCAGCAGCACCTTCGGAGGGGATGGACAGCCCCAGCATTTT
TRBJ1-2 | - | TRBV19 | 13 | - | CASGRVGNYGYTF | TGTGCCAGTGGCAGGGTTGGTAACTATGGCTACACCTTC
TRBJ1-6 | - | TRBV6-5 | 13 | - | CASRIDSNSPLHF | TGTGCCAGCAGGATTGACAGTAATTCACCCCTCCACTTT
TRBJ2-5 | TRBD1 | TRBV10-1 | 15 | once | CASSEGTDSQETQYF | TGCGCCAGCAGTGAGGGGACAGACTCTCAAGAGACCCAGTACTTC